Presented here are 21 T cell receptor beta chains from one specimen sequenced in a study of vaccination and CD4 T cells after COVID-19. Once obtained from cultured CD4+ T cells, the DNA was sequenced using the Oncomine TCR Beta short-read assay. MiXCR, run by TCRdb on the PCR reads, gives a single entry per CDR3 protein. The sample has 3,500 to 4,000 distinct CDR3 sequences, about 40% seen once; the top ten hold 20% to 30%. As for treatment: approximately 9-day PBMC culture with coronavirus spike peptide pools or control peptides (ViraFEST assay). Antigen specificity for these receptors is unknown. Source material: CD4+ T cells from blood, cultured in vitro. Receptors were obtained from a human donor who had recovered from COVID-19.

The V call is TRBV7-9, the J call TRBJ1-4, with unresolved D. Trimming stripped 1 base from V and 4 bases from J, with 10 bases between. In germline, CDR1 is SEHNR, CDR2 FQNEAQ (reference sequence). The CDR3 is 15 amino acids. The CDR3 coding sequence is TGTGCCAGCAGCTTAGGTTTTGGAAGTAATGAAAAACTGTTTTTT. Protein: CASSLGFGSNEKLFF. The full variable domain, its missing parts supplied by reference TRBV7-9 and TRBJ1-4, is DTGVSQNPRHKITKRGQNVTFRCDPISEHNRLYWYRQTLGQGPEFLTYFQNEAQLEKSRLLSDRFSAERPKGSFSTLEIQRTEQGDSAMYLCASSLGFGSNEKLFFGSGTQLSVL.

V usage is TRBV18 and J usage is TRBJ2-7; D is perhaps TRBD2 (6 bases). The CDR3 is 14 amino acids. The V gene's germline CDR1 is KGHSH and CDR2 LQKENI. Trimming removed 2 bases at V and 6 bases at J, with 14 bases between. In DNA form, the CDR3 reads TGTGCCAGCTCACCAGGTTTACTAGCCGCCGAGCAGTACTTC. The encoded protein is CASSPGLLAAEQYF.

The DNA for the CDR3 is TGCAGTGCTAGAGATCGACAGGGAACAGATACGCAGTATTTT. Residues: CSARDRQGTDTQYF. This chain links TRBV20-1 with TRBJ2-3, with 7 bases matching TRBD1. With V trimmed by 0 bases and J by 3 bases, 3 bases remained unmatched. The CDR3 runs to 14 residues. Germline lookup yields CDR1 DFQATT and CDR2 SNEGSKA (reference sequence).

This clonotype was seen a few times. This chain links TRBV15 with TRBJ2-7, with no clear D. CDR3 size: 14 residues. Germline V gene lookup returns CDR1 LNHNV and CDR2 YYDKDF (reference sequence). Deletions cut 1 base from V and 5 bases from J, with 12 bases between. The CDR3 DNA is TGTGCCACCAGCAGAGGCCCCAGCAACCACGAGCAGTACTTC. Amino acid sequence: CATSRGPSNHEQYF.

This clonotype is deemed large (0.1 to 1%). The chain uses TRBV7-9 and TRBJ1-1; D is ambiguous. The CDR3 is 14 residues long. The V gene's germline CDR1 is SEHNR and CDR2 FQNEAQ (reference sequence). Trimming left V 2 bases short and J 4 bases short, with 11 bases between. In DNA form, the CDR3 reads TGTGCCAGCAGCTTATCGGCGGGTGGCACTGAAGCTTTCTTT. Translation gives CASSLSAGGTEAFF.

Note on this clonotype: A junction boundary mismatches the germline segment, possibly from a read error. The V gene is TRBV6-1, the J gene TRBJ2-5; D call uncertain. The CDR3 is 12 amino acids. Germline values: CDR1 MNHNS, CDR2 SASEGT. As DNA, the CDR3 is TGTGCCAGCAGTGATCCGGAAGAGACCCAGTGCTTC. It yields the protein CASSDPEETQCF.

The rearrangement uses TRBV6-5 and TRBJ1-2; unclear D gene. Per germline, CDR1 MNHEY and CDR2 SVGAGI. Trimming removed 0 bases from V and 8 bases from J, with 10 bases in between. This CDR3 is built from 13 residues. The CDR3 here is CASSYSNGVGYTF. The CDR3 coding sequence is TGTGCCAGCAGTTACTCGAATGGAGTAGGCTACACCTTC.

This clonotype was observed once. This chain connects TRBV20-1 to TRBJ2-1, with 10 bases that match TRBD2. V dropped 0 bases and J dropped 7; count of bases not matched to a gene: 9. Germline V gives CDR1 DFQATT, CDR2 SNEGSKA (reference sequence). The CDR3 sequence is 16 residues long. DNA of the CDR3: TGCAGTGCTAGAGACCCTACTAGCGGGACCTGGAATGAGCAGTTCTTC. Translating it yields CSARDPTSGTWNEQFF.

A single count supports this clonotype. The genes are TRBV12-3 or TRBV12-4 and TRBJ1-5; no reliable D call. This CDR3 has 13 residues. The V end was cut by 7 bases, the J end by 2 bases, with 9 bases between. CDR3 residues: CASTPAGNQPQHF. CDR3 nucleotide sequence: TGTGCCAGCACCCCCGCCGGCAATCAGCCCCAGCATTTT.

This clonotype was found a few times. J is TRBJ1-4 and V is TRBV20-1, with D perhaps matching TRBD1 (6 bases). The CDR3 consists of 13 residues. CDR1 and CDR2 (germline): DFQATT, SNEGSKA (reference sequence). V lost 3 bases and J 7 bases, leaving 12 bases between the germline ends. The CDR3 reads CSARDRLREKLFF. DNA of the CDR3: TGCAGTGCTAGGGACAGATTGCGTGAAAAACTGTTTTTT.

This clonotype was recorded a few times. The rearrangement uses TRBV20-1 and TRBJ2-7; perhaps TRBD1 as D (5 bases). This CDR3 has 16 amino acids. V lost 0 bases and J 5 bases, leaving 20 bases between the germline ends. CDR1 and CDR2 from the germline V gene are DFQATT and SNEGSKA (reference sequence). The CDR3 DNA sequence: TGCAGTGCTAGAGATTCGCGGCAGGGTGGGTATAACGAGCAGTACTTC. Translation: CSARDSRQGGYNEQYF.

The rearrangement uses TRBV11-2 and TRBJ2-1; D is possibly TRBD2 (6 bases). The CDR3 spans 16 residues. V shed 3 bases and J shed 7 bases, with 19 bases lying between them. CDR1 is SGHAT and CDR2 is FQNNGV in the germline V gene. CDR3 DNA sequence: TGTGCCAGCAGCTTGTATGGAAGCGGGCGGGGTAATGAGCAGTTCTTC. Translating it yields CASSLYGSGRGNEQFF.

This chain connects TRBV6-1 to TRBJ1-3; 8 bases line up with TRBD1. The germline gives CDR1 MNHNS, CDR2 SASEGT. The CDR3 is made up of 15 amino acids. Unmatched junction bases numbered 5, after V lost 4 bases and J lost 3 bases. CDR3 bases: TGTGCCAGCAGTGCCCTAGGACAGGGTGGAAACACCATATATTTT. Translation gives CASSALGQGGNTIYF.

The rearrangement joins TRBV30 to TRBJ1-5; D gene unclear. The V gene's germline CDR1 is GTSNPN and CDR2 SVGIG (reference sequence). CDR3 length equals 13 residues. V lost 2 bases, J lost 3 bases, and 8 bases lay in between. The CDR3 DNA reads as TGTGCCTGGAGTTTGGCAGACAATCAGCCCCAGCATTTT. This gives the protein CAWSLADNQPQHF.

This CDR3 is CASKRVNTEAFF. In DNA form, the CDR3 reads TGTGCCAGCAAAAGGGTGAACACTGAAGCTTTCTTT. The genes are TRBV2 and TRBJ1-1; D gene ambiguous. This CDR3 has 12 amino acids. The germline V and J ends were trimmed by 7 bases and 0 bases, with 6 bases remaining between them. In germline, CDR1 is SNHLY, CDR2 FYNNEI.

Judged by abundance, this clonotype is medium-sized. The CDR3 DNA sequence: TGTGCCAGCAGTGAAGGGGGGGTGGGGTCAAATACTCAGGGCTACACCTTC. Translating it yields CASSEGGVGSNTQGYTF. The chain employs TRBV2 and TRBJ1-2; perhaps TRBD1 as D (5 bases). CDR1 is SNHLY and CDR2 is FYNNEI in the germline V gene. Trimming left V 1 base short and J 8 bases short, with 23 bases between. CDR3 length: 17 amino acids.

CDR3 in amino acids: CASSYLGDSLYGYTF. The CDR3 nucleotides are TGTGCCAGCAGTTACTTGGGGGACAGCCTCTATGGCTACACCTTC. The rearrangement uses TRBV6-5 and TRBJ1-2; 7 bases are a match to TRBD1. Germline V gene data show CDR1 as MNHEY and CDR2 as SVGAGI. This CDR3 region has 15 residues. The V gene end was trimmed by 1 base and the J gene end by 4 bases; junction bases not matched to a gene: 6.

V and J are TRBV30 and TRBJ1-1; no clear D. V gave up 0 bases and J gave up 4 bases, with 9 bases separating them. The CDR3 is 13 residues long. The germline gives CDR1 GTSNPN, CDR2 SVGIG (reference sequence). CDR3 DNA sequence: TGTGCCTGGAGTGTAAATTGGGGCACTGAAGCTTTCTTT. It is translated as CAWSVNWGTEAFF.

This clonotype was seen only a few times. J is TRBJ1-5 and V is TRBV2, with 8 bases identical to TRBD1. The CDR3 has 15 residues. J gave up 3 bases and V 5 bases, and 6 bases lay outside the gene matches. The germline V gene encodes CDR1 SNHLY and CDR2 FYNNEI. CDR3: CASSFQGAINQPQHF. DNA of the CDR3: TGTGCCAGCAGTTTCCAGGGGGCTATCAATCAGCCCCAGCATTTT. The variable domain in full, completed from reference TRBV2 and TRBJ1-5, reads EPEVTQTPSHQVTQMGQEVILRCVPISNHLYFYWYRQILGQKVEFLVSFYNNEISEKSEIFDDQFSVERPDGSNFTLKIRSTKLEDSAMYFCASSFQGAINQPQHFGDGTRLSIL.

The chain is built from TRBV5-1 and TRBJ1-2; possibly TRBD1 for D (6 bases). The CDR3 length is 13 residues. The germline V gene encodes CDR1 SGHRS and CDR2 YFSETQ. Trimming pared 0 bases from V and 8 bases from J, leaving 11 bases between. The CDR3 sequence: CASSLAGDQGYTF. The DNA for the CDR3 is TGCGCCAGCAGCTTGGCAGGGGATCAAGGCTACACCTTC.

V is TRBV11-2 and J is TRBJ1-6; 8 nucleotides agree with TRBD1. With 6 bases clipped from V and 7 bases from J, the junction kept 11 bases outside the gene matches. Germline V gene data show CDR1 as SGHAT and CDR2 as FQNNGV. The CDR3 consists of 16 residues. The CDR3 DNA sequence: TGTGCCAGCAGACCTCAGGGGGCAGGGGGCAATTCACCCCTCCACTTT. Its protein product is CASRPQGAGGNSPLHF.